These 8 T cell receptor beta chains were sequenced from one sample in a study of T cells in Graves' hyperthyroidism and ophthalmopathy. Amplification yielded TCR beta CDR3 regions, with RNA transcripts as the source. HTBI primers were used for first-round RT-PCR of the TCR CDR3. One entry per CDR3 protein results from TCRdb running MiXCR on the multiplex PCR reads. The data show over 500,000 distinct CDR3 sequences, about 15% seen once. Material: blood. These TCRs come from a woman in her thirties or forties with Graves' hyperthyroidism.

There are a few counts of this clonotype. A read error may explain this, as a much larger clone is one base away. The chain links TRBV7-6 to TRBJ1-4; no reliable D call. Germline V gene sequence: CDR1 SGHVS, CDR2 FNYEAQ. This CDR3 spans 13 amino acids. Trimming took 3 bases from V and 4 from J, leaving 6 bases between them. The CDR3 here is CASSLGHNEKLFF. The CDR3 DNA sequence: TGTGCCAGCAGCTTGGGCCATAATGAAAAACTGTTTTTT.

The chain is built from TRBV25-1 and TRBJ2-7, with TRBD1 matching over 7 bases. After removal of 1 base from V and 4 bases from J, the junction contained 7 bases not matched to a gene. Germline V gene data show CDR1 as MGHDK and CDR2 as SYGVNS. The CDR3 has 15 residues. This chain's CDR3 is CASSESGQGVYEQYF. The CDR3 nucleotides read TGTGCCAGCAGTGAATCAGGTCAGGGGGTATACGAGCAGTACTTC.

This clonotype was recorded many times. V and J are TRBV3-1 and TRBJ1-5; TRBD1 is a possible D gene (6 bases). This CDR3 comprises 16 residues. The ends were cut back, 0 bases at V and 3 bases at J, with 12 bases in the middle. Germline V gene sequence: CDR1 LGHDT, CDR2 YNNKEL (reference sequence). This CDR3 is CASSQDKAGDNQPQHF. CDR3 nucleotides: TGTGCCAGCAGCCAAGATAAGGCAGGGGACAATCAGCCCCAGCATTTT.

V and J are TRBV4-1 and TRBJ2-3; 7 bases agree with TRBD1. CDR1 and CDR2 (germline): MGHRA, YSYEKL. This CDR3 contains 16 residues. J gave up 3 bases and V 0 bases, and 6 bases lay outside the gene matches. The CDR3 DNA reads TGCGCCAGCAGCCAAGAGACGGGACAGTTAACAGATACGCAGTATTTT. This translates into CASSQETGQLTDTQYF.

In its sample, this clonotype was seen once. V and J are TRBV7-9 and TRBJ1-1; D may be TRBD1 (6 bases). CDR1 and CDR2 (germline): SEHNR, FQNEAQ (reference sequence). Trimming took 5 bases from V and 6 from J, leaving 19 bases between them. This CDR3 contains 15 residues. The chain's CDR3 is CASSLRQVEGPEAFF. The CDR3 coding sequence is TGTGCCAGCAGCCTTAGACAGGTTGAAGGCCCTGAAGCTTTCTTT.

This clonotype was seen ten or more times. The V and J genes are TRBV12-3 or TRBV12-4 and TRBJ1-1, with TRBD1 matching over 11 bases. The CDR3 is made up of 16 amino acids. Trimming removed 3 bases from V and 1 base from J; junction bases left unmatched: 4. This CDR3 reads CASSFGTGGGNTEAFF. CDR3 in DNA: TGTGCCAGCAGTTTTGGGACAGGGGGTGGGAACACTGAAGCTTTCTTT.

V usage is TRBV20-1 and J usage is TRBJ2-1; no reliable D call. The germline gives CDR1 DFQATT, CDR2 SNEGSKA (reference sequence). The CDR3 contains 14 residues. Deletions cut 2 bases from V and 2 bases from J, with 10 bases between. In DNA form, the CDR3 reads TGCAGTGCTAGAAAAAGCGCCGCCTACAATGAGCAGTTCTTC. It encodes CSARKSAAYNEQFF.

With regard to this clonotype: One base away lies a much larger clone, so this may be a sequencing read error. Written as DNA, the CDR3 is TGCAGGGCTAGACTTGGGGGCAGGGATAATTCACCCCTCCACTTT. It translates to CRARLGGRDNSPLHF. The chain uses TRBV20-1 and TRBJ1-6; tentative D call: TRBD1 (6 bases). In germline, CDR1 is DFQATT, CDR2 SNEGSKA (reference sequence). There are 15 residues in the CDR3.